The source of this T cell receptor (beta chain) is a study of CD8 T cells in Susac syndrome. The V gene's germline CDR1 is LNHDA and CDR2 SQIVND (reference sequence). This CDR3 is 14 amino acids long. Trimming cost V 7 bases and J 0 bases, with 10 bases left between them. It was with random hexamers that about 0.45 to 1 ug RNA was reverse transcribed. From the immunoSEQ multiplex PCR reads, TCRdb called clonotypes with MiXCR, one entry per CDR3 protein. The sample has 100,000 to 150,000 distinct CDR3 sequences, about 94% seen once. Negative isolation was used for CD8+ and CD4+ T cells and FACS enrichment for TEMRA cells.

Sequencing was performed on CD4+ T cells from PBMCs. This clonotype was sampled from a human donor with multiple sclerosis. The chain recombines TRBV19 with TRBJ1-5, with unresolved D. The CDR3 DNA follows: TGTGCCAGTATGGTGGGCAGTAGCAATCAGCCCCAGCATTTT. Translation gives CASMVGSSNQPQHF.